The present T cell receptor beta chain was sequenced within a study of OX40 agonist ivuxolimab in advanced cancers. Turning to the overall study: Ivuxolimab was a fully human IgG2 agonistic monoclonal antibody targeting the costimulatory receptor OX40 (CD134). Intravenous ivuxolimab was administered to patients every 2 weeks at six dose levels: 0.01, 0.1, 0.3, 1.5, 3 and 10 mg/kg. Of the roughly 53 patients in dose escalation, approximately 20 had hepatocellular carcinoma, about 15 had melanoma, 9 had renal cell carcinoma and 9 had head and neck cancer. In the dose-escalation cohort, more than 75% of patients were male, and the mean age was approximately 64 years, with a range of about 23 to 80. Patients were allowed to have had prior anti-PD-1, anti-PD-L1 or anti-CTLA-4 therapy, and less than 45% of the dose-escalation patients had previously received checkpoint inhibitors. Partial responses occurred in three dose-escalation patients, of whom one had hepatocellular carcinoma and two had cutaneous melanoma. Peripheral TCRbeta sequencing aimed to test whether ivuxolimab altered TCR sequence diversity and caused clonal T-cell expansion. The paper describes the monotherapy dose-escalation part (N of about 50 patients) of the phase I trial of ivuxolimab. Findings and caveats that apply to the study as a whole: After ivuxolimab, more expanded clones were found on average in CD8+ T cells than in CD4+ T cells. Which antigens the clonally expanded peripheral T cells were specific for was not determined. In the 0.1-3.0 mg/kg groups, partial responders had among the lowest normalized peripheral clonal expansion, particularly in CD8+ T cells. Clonal expansion of both CD4+ and CD8+ blood T cells was observed from baseline to week 6 at doses 0.1 to 3.0 mg/kg. Low levels of normalized T-cell clonal expansion were also seen in some patients who did not respond.

With regard to this clone: Its recognized antigen is unknown. No clone much larger than this one lies a single base away; base qualities are absent.

The trial excluded patients who had a history of autoimmune disease or were on systemic immunosuppression. Peripheral blood for TCR sequencing was collected from all dose cohorts at baseline, on cycle 4 day 1, and on cycle 7 day 1. The samples were drawn from a first-in-human, open-label, multicenter phase I dose-escalation trial of ivuxolimab. The trial enrolled adults with locally advanced or metastatic head and neck squamous cell, hepatocellular, melanoma or renal cell carcinoma. CD4+ and CD8+ T cells were sorted separately from peripheral blood before TCR sequencing. For sequencing of the TCRbeta CDR3 region, genomic DNA was extracted from the sorted cells. The immunoSEQ Assay was used to sequence the TCRbeta CDR3 regions. TCRdb provides this immuneACCESS table in a form limited to in-frame rearrangements. Some clones are lacking; in checked studies, under half of them reflect an unresolved V gene, and why the rest are absent is not known. This sample lists some 49,000 clones; roughly 85% were detected once. The ten largest account for around 21% of the sample.

Trimming at the junction amounts to 5 bases on V and 3 bases on J, and the germline ends lie 13 bases apart. Taken from cysteine to phenylalanine, the CDR3 has 15 residues. Only the CDR3 DNA stays, 45 bases, in frame from base 1. Looking up the germline V gene yields CDR1 SGHAT and CDR2 FQNNGV. The receptor chain draws on TRBV11-2 and TRBJ1-4, and possibly TRBD1, on 6 matching bases. Here the sequenced sample was CD4+ or CD8+ T cells sorted from blood, taken in a trial of the OX40 agonist ivuxolimab. This clonotype originated in an adult with an advanced solid tumor such as melanoma, head and neck, liver or kidney cancer. The CDR3 here reads CASSLRQAPNEKLFF. DNA sequence: TGTGCCAGCAGCCTCCGACAGGCACCTAATGAAAAACTGTTTTTT.